This is a list of T cell receptor beta chains from one sample in a study of shared clonotypes between healthy human individuals. Generated by immunoSEQ multiplex PCR, the TCRdb table keeps only in-frame clones and is missing some. Of about a million clones in the sample, approximately 68% were seen once. Sample: memory CD4+ T cells sorted from blood. These receptor sequences come from a man younger than 30 in good health. CDR3s leave out the opening cysteine and the closing phenylalanine or tryptophan. The order of the fields is V gene, J gene, CDR3 protein.

v_call: TRBV19
j_call: TRBJ2-1
cdr3_aa: ASRVWEGGPYNEQF

v_call: TRBV25-1
j_call: TRBJ1-6
cdr3_aa: ASSRTGFNSPLH

v_call: TRBV25-1
j_call: TRBJ1-3
cdr3_aa: ASSDWTAGNTIY

v_call: TRBV5-1
j_call: TRBJ1-3
cdr3_aa: ASRRERSGNTIY

v_call: TRBV21-1
j_call: TRBJ2-7
cdr3_aa: ASSTRTGAAFFHEQY

v_call: TRBV5-1
j_call: TRBJ2-7
cdr3_aa: ASSFLGGTYEQY

v_call: TRBV7-9
j_call: TRBJ1-5
cdr3_aa: ASSFGTVQPQH

v_call: TRBV11-2
j_call: TRBJ2-3
cdr3_aa: ASSSAQDTQY

v_call: TRBV5-5
j_call: TRBJ1-5
cdr3_aa: ASSLYAFGQGDLQPQH

v_call: TRBV12-5
j_call: TRBJ2-3
cdr3_aa: ASGAEADTQY

v_call: TRBV6-6
j_call: TRBJ2-7
cdr3_aa: ASSSVREQY